The 22 T cell receptor beta chains listed next were all sequenced from one sample in a study of blood T cell repertoires in COVID-19. Only in-frame clones appear in the TCRdb table, and some are missing; sequencing was by immunoSEQ multiplex PCR. The data contain approximately 88,000 clones, about 84% of them singletons. The sequenced material came from peripheral blood. All receptors come from an older woman with acute or convalescent COVID-19.

This chain uses TRBV6-5 with TRBJ1-1, with 7 bases identical to TRBD1. The CDR3 spans 14 residues. The J segment lost 1 base and the V segment lost 6 bases, leaving 5 bases of the junction unmatched. Germline loops: CDR1 MNHEY, CDR2 SVGAGI. CDR3 loop: CASRTTGPNTEAFF. In nucleotides, the CDR3 is TGTGCCAGCAGAACGACAGGGCCGAACACTGAAGCTTTCTTT.

As for this clone: The sample carries other DNA sequences with the same CDR3. CDR3: CASSEARGAGQPQHF. CDR3 DNA: TGTGCCAGCAGTGAAGCGCGGGGGGCCGGTCAGCCCCAGCATTTT. The genes are TRBV2 and TRBJ1-5; D perhaps matches TRBD1 (6 bases). Trimming took 0 bases from V and 6 from J, leaving 12 bases between them. From germline, CDR1 is SNHLY and CDR2 FYNNEI. The CDR3 covers 15 residues.

The chain joins TRBV3-1 (or the pseudogene TRBV3-2) to TRBJ2-2; 11 bases are shared with TRBD2. V trimming: 1 base; J trimming: 0 bases; junction bases outside the gene matches: 4. Germline CDR1 is LGHDT and CDR2 is YNNKEL (reference sequence). CDR3 length equals 18 residues. CDR3: CASSQGSSGGSNTGELFF. The CDR3 DNA reads as TGTGCCAGCAGCCAAGGATCTAGCGGGGGGTCGAACACCGGGGAGCTGTTTTTT.

Only a few counts were recorded for this clone. The chain is built from TRBV2 and TRBJ1-5; 10 bases line up with TRBD1. The CDR3 consists of 15 residues. V was clipped by 6 bases and J by 9 bases; unmatched bases: 11. Germline loops: CDR1 SNHLY, CDR2 FYNNEI. CDR3 sequence (DNA): TGTGCCAGCAGAGGGGGGACAGGGGACCTAAGGCCCCAGCATTTT. Translated, it gives CASRGGTGDLRPQHF. Looking up the rest from reference TRBV2 and TRBJ1-5 gives the full variable domain: EPEVTQTPSHQVTQMGQEVILRCVPISNHLYFYWYRQILGQKVEFLVSFYNNEISEKSEIFDDQFSVERPDGSNFTLKIRSTKLEDSAMYFCASRGGTGDLRPQHFGDGTRLSIL.

The J gene is TRBJ2-5, the V gene TRBV11-2; possibly TRBD2 for D (5 bases). Germline V gives CDR1 SGHAT, CDR2 FQNNGV. This CDR3 spans 13 amino acids. V lost 6 bases and J 5 bases, leaving 13 bases between the germline ends. The CDR3: CASRLSGDETQYF. In nucleotides, the CDR3 is TGTGCCAGCAGGCTAAGCGGTGATGAGACCCAGTACTTC. The full variable domain, its missing parts supplied by reference TRBV11-2 and TRBJ2-5, is EAGVAQSPRYKIIEKRQSVAFWCNPISGHATLYWYQQILGQGPKLLIQFQNNGVVDDSQLPKDRFSAERLKGVDSTLKIQPAKLEDSAVYLCASRLSGDETQYFGPGTRLLVL.

The chain joins TRBV24-1 to TRBJ2-1, with TRBD2 identical over 8 bases. V shed 3 bases and J 4 bases; nucleotides not matched to a gene: 4. This CDR3 spans 15 amino acids. Germline loops: CDR1 KGHDR, CDR2 SFDVKD. CDR3 bases: TGTGCCACCAGTGATCCGGGACTAGATTACAATGAGCAGTTCTTC. Protein: CATSDPGLDYNEQFF.

The genes are TRBV5-1 and TRBJ1-1, with D uncertain. The CDR3 runs 17 residues. Trimming shortened V by 3 bases and J by 1 base, and 19 bases separated the two germline ends. Germline assignment: CDR1 SGHRS and CDR2 YFSETQ. The CDR3 nucleotides read TGCGCCAGCAGCTCCGTAGTGGGTGGACGGGGGAACACTGAAGCTTTCTTT. Its protein product is CASSSVVGGRGNTEAFF.

The chain combines TRBV5-1 with TRBJ2-1, with TRBD1 identical over 9 bases. V gave up 8 bases and J gave up 4 bases; unmatched junction bases: 7. This CDR3 region has 14 residues. Germline V gives CDR1 SGHRS, CDR2 YFSETQ. The CDR3 bases are TGCGCCAGTCATTCGGGACAGGGTTACAATGAGCAGTTCTTC. Protein sequence: CASHSGQGYNEQFF. The variable domain in full, completed from reference TRBV5-1 and TRBJ2-1, reads KAGVTQTPRYLIKTRGQQVTLSCSPISGHRSVSWYQQTPGQGLQFLFEYFSETQRNKGNFPGRFSGRQFSNSRSEMNVSTLELGDSALYLCASHSGQGYNEQFFGPGTRLTVL.

V is TRBV7-9 and J is TRBJ1-4; 9 positions match TRBD1. The ends lost 5 bases at V and 5 bases at J; junction bases unmatched: 3. Germline V gives CDR1 SEHNR, CDR2 FQNEAQ (reference sequence). The CDR3 spans 14 residues. In DNA, the CDR3 is TGTGCCAGCAGCGCCGGGACAGGGAATGAAAAACTGTTTTTT. Translating gives CASSAGTGNEKLFF. The whole variable domain, remainder taken from reference TRBV7-9 and TRBJ1-4, is DTGVSQNPRHKITKRGQNVTFRCDPISEHNRLYWYRQTLGQGPEFLTYFQNEAQLEKSRLLSDRFSAERPKGSFSTLEIQRTEQGDSAMYLCASSAGTGNEKLFFGSGTQLSVL.

The V gene is TRBV21-1, the J gene TRBJ1-3; TRBD1 is taken as the D call from the table, unchecked against the DNA. TRBV21-1 is a listed pseudogene. This CDR3 is 13 amino acids long. The CDR3 coding sequence is TGTGCCACCCGAACAGGGGGTGGAAACACCATATATTTT. It is translated as CATRTGGGNTIYF.

The chain employs TRBV11-2 and TRBJ2-2; tentatively, D is TRBD2 (7 bases). Germline lookup yields CDR1 SGHAT and CDR2 FQNNGV. The CDR3 is made up of 18 amino acids. V was pared by 0 bases and J by 1 base, with 15 bases between. CDR3 sequence reads: CASSLDSGGGRNTGELFF. CDR3 DNA sequence: TGTGCCAGCAGCTTAGATTCAGGCGGGGGCCGGAACACCGGGGAGCTGTTTTTT.

The V gene is TRBV2, the J gene TRBJ2-5; a weak D match, TRBD2 (5 bases). Germline V lookup: CDR1 SNHLY, CDR2 FYNNEI. There are 13 residues in the CDR3. Trimming cost V 4 bases and J 1 base, with 7 bases left between them. In DNA, the CDR3 is TGTGCCAGCAGTGGAGGGTCCCAAGAGACCCAGTACTTC. Amino acids: CASSGGSQETQYF.

This clone came up a few times. This chain links TRBV4-3 with TRBJ1-2, with a tentative D call TRBD1 (6 bases). Trimming pared 0 bases from V and 6 bases from J, leaving 14 bases between. Germline V gives CDR1 LGHNA, CDR2 YSLEER. The CDR3 extends over 15 amino acids. CDR3 in DNA: TGCGCCAGCAGCCAAGATCCGGGCAGGGGTAATGGCTACACCTTC. This translates into CASSQDPGRGNGYTF.

The gene calls are TRBV7-6 and TRBJ2-1; 14 bases match TRBD2. CDR3 length: 16 amino acids. Germline lookup yields CDR1 SGHVS and CDR2 FNYEAQ. After removal of 4 bases from V and 7 bases from J, the junction contained 6 bases not matched to a gene. The DNA of the CDR3 is TGTGCCAGCAGCTCCCCGACTAGCGGGGGGGGAAATGAGCAGTTCTTC. Residues: CASSSPTSGGGNEQFF.

The chain has TRBV5-1 and TRBJ2-1; 7 positions match TRBD1. V lost 3 bases and J lost 4; bases outside the gene matches: 7. Germline V gives CDR1 SGHRS, CDR2 YFSETQ. This CDR3 has 15 residues. The CDR3 bases are TGCGCCAGCAGCTACCAGGGGGAAGGGTACAATGAGCAGTTCTTC. Its translation is CASSYQGEGYNEQFF.

The chain employs TRBV6-4 and TRBJ2-1; 14 bases agree with TRBD2. The junction had 5 bases not matched to a gene; V was cut back by 6 bases and J by 7 bases. CDR3 size: 15 residues. CDR1 is MRHNA, CDR2 SNTAGT, per germline. The CDR3, as DNA: TGTGCCAGCAGGCCAGGGACTAGCGGGAGTAATGAGCAGTTCTTC. Translating it yields CASRPGTSGSNEQFF.

This clone appeared once. The rearrangement links TRBV5-1 to TRBJ1-1, with D maybe TRBD1 (6 bases). V shed 4 bases and J shed 1 base, with 8 bases lying between them. This CDR3 is 13 amino acids long. In germline, CDR1 is SGHRS, CDR2 YFSETQ. The CDR3 is CASSVDRNTEAFF. Written as DNA, the CDR3 is TGCGCCAGCAGCGTGGACAGGAACACTGAAGCTTTCTTT.

There are a few counts of this clone. The rearrangement joins TRBV2 to TRBJ1-5; the D gene is possibly TRBD1 (5 bases). CDR3 size: 15 residues. Germline CDR1 SNHLY, CDR2 FYNNEI. V was shortened by 2 bases and J by 1 base, with 9 bases between the two germline ends. This CDR3 reads CASSEQGFSNQPQHF. The CDR3 nucleotides are TGTGCCAGCAGTGAACAGGGCTTCAGCAATCAGCCCCAGCATTTT. Together with reference TRBV2 and TRBJ1-5, the CDR3 gives the full variable domain: EPEVTQTPSHQVTQMGQEVILRCVPISNHLYFYWYRQILGQKVEFLVSFYNNEISEKSEIFDDQFSVERPDGSNFTLKIRSTKLEDSAMYFCASSEQGFSNQPQHFGDGTRLSIL.

The chain uses TRBV7-2 and TRBJ2-3, with 10 nucleotides matching TRBD2. Per germline, CDR1 SGHTA and CDR2 FQGNSA. The CDR3 covers 16 residues. The V gene end was trimmed by 5 bases and the J gene end by 4 bases; junction bases not matched to a gene: 9. CDR3 in DNA: TGTGCCAGCAGCCACTCTAGCGGGAGCTCCCCAGATACGCAGTATTTT. Encoded protein: CASSHSSGSSPDTQYF.

J is TRBJ1-1 and V is TRBV20-1; D remains ambiguous. The V gene's germline CDR1 is DFQATT and CDR2 SNEGSKA (reference sequence). This CDR3 has 12 residues. V lost 3 bases to trimming and J lost 7 bases, with 12 bases between them. CDR3 DNA: TGCAGTGCTAGTGGGCAGTTGCTTGAAGCTTTCTTT. Protein sequence: CSASGQLLEAFF.

V is TRBV5-3 and J is TRBJ2-7; 15 nucleotides match TRBD2. TRBV5-3 is an open reading frame, and its role is uncertain. The CDR3 loop spans 18 amino acids. The ends lost 5 bases at V and 6 bases at J; junction bases unmatched: 15. CDR3 residues: CARRKVGLAGGDRAEQYV. In DNA form, the CDR3 reads TGTGCCAGAAGGAAGGTGGGACTAGCGGGAGGCGACCGGGCCGAGCAGTACGTC.

This clone was detected ten times or more. The rearrangement joins TRBV5-6 to TRBJ2-1, with D possibly matching TRBD2 (5 bases). Germline CDR1 is SGHDT and CDR2 is YYEEEE. Deletions cut 2 bases from V and 4 bases from J, with 13 bases between. This CDR3 spans 15 amino acids. The CDR3 loop reads CASSLPLGVYNEQFF. DNA for the CDR3: TGTGCCAGCAGCTTACCCCTCGGGGTGTACAATGAGCAGTTCTTC.